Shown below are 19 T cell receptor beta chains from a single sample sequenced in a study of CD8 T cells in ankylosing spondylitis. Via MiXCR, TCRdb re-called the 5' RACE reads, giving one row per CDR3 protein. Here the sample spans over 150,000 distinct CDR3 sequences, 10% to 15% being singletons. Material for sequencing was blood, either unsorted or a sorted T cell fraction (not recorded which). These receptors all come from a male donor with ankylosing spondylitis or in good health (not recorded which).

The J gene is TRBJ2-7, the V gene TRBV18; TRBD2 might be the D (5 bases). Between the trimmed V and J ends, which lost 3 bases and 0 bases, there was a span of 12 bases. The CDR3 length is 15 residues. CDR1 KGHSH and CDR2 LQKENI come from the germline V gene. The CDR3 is CASSPSGLSSYEQYF. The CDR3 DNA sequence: TGTGCCAGCTCACCTTCGGGGTTGAGCTCCTACGAGCAGTACTTC.

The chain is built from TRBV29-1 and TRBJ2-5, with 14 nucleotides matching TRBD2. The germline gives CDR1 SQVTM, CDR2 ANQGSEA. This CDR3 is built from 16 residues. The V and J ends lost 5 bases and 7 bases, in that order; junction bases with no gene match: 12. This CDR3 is CSVLFGLAGGAGTQYF. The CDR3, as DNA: TGCAGCGTTTTGTTTGGACTAGCGGGGGGCGCGGGGACCCAGTACTTC. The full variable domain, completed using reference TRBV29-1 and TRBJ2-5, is SAVISQKPSRDICQRGTSLTIQCQVDSQVTMMFWYRQQPGQSLTLIATANQGSEATYESGFVIDKFPISRPNLTFSTLTVSNMSPEDSSIYLCSVLFGLAGGAGTQYFGPGTRLLVL.

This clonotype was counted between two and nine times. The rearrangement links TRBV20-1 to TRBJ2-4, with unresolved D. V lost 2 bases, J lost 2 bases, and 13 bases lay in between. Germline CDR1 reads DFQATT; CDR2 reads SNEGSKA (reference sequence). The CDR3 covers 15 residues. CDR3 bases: TGCAGTGCTAGACCCCGACTGGGAACCAAAAACATTCAGTACTTC. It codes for CSARPRLGTKNIQYF.

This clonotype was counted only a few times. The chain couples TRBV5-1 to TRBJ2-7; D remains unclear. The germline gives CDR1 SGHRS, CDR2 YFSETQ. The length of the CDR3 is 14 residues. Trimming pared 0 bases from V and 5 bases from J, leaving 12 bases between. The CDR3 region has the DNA TGCGCCAGCAGCTTGGCGGAGAATTCCAACGAGCAGTACTTC. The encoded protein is CASSLAENSNEQYF.

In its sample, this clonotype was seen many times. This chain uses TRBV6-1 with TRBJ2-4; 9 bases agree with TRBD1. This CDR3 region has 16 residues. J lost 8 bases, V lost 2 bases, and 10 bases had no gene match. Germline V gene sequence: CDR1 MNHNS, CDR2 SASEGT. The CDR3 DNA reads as TGTGCCAGCAGTGAACCCAGGGGACAGGGACGGGACATTCAGTACTTC. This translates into CASSEPRGQGRDIQYF.

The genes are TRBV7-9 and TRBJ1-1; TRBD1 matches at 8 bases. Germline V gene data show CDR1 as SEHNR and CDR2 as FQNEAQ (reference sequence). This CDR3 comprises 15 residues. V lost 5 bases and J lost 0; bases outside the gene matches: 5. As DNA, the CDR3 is TGTGCCAGCAGCCCTATGGGACAGGTGAACACTGAAGCTTTCTTT. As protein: CASSPMGQVNTEAFF. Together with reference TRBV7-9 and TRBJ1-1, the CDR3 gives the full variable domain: DTGVSQNPRHKITKRGQNVTFRCDPISEHNRLYWYRQTLGQGPEFLTYFQNEAQLEKSRLLSDRFSAERPKGSFSTLEIQRTEQGDSAMYLCASSPMGQVNTEAFFGQGTRLTVV.

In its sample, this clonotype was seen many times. The CDR3, as DNA: TGCGCCAGAGGTGATGATACGCAGTATTTT. Its protein is CARGDDTQYF. This chain uses TRBV5-1 with TRBJ2-3; D gene unclear. The germline V gene has CDR1 SGHRS and CDR2 YFSETQ. The CDR3 sequence is 10 residues long. V lost 8 bases and J lost 6, with 7 bases in between.

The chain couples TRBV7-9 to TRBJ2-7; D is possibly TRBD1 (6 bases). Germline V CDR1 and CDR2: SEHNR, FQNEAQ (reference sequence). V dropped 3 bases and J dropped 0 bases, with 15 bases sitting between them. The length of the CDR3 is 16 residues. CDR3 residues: CASSLRPGQPSYEQYF. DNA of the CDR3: TGTGCCAGCAGCTTGCGGCCCGGACAGCCCTCCTACGAGCAGTACTTC.

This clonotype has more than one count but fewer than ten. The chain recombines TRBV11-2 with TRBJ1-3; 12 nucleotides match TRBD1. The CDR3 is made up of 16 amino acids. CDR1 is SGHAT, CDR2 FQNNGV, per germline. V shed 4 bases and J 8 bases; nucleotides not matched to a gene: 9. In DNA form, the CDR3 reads TGTGCCAGCAGCTGGGGGACAGGGGGCATCCTAGACACCATATATTTT. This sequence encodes CASSWGTGGILDTIYF.

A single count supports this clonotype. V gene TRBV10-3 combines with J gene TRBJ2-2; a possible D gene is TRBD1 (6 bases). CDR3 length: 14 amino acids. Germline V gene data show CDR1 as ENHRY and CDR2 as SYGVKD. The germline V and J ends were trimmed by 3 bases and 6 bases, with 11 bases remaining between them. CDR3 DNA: TGTGCCATCAGTGACCCCGGACAGTCCGGGGAGCTGTTTTTT. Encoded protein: CAISDPGQSGELFF.

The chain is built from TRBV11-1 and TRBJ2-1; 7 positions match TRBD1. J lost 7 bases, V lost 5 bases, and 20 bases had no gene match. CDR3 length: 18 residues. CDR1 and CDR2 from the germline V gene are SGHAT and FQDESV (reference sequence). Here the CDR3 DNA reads TGTGCCAGCAGCCAACCCGTTTGGGGGAAGGGGGCGTGGAATGAGCAGTTCTTC. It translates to CASSQPVWGKGAWNEQFF.

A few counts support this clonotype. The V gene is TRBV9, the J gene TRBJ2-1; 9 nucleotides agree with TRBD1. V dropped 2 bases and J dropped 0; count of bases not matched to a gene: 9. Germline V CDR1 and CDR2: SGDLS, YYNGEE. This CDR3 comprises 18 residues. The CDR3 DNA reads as TGTGCCAGCAGCGTCCTTAGGGACAGGGTAAGCTCCTACAATGAGCAGTTCTTC. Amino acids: CASSVLRDRVSSYNEQFF.

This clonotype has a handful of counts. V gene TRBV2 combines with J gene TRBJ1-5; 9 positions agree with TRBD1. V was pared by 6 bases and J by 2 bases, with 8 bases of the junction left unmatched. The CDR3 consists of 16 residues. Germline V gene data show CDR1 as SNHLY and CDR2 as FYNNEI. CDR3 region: CASRLSRDRGNQPQHF. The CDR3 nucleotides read TGTGCCAGCAGGCTAAGCCGGGACAGGGGCAATCAGCCCCAGCATTTT.

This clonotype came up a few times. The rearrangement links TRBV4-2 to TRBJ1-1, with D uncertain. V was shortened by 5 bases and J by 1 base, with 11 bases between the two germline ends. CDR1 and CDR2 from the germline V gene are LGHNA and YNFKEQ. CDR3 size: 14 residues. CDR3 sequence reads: CASSFLPRNTEAFF. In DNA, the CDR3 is TGTGCCAGCAGCTTCCTACCCAGGAACACTGAAGCTTTCTTT.

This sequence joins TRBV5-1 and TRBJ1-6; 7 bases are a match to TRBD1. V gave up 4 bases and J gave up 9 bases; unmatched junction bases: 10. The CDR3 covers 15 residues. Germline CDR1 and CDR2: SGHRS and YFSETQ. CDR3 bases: TGCGCCAGCAGCGGATCCGGGACAGCAGGTTCACCCCTCCACTTT. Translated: CASSGSGTAGSPLHF.

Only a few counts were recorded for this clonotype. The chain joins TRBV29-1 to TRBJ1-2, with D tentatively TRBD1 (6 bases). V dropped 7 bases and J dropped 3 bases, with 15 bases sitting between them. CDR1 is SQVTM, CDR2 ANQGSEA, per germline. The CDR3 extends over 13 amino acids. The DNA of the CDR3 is TGCAGCGACAAGGGGGGATCGGACTATGGCTACACCTTC. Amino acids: CSDKGGSDYGYTF. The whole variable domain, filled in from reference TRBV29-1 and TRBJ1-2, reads SAVISQKPSRDICQRGTSLTIQCQVDSQVTMMFWYRQQPGQSLTLIATANQGSEATYESGFVIDKFPISRPNLTFSTLTVSNMSPEDSSIYLCSDKGGSDYGYTFGSGTRLTVV.

The CDR3, as DNA: TGTGCCAGCAGCTACCCCCTGGACGGCTACACCTTC. As protein: CASSYPLDGYTF. V and J are TRBV7-2 and TRBJ1-2; D ambiguous. V was pared by 4 bases and J by 8 bases, with 11 bases between. The V gene's germline CDR1 is SGHTA and CDR2 FQGNSA. The CDR3 extends over 12 amino acids. Drawing the rest from reference TRBV7-2 and TRBJ1-2, the complete variable domain is GAGVSQSPSNKVTEKGKDVELRCDPISGHTALYWYRQSLGQGLEFLIYFQGNSAPDKSGLPSDRFSAERTGGSVSTLTIQRTQQEDSAVYLCASSYPLDGYTFGSGTRLTVV.

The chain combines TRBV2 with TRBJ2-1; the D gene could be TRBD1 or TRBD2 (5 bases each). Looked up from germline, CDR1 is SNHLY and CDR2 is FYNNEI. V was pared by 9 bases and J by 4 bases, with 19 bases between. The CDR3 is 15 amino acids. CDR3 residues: CASTCCGTAYNEQFF. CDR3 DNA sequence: TGTGCCAGTACCTGTTGTGGGACCGCGTACAATGAGCAGTTCTTC.

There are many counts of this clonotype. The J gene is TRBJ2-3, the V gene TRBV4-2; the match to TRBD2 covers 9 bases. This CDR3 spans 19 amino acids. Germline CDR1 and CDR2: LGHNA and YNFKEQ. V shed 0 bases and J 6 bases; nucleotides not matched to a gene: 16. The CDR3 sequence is CASSQDPEGGGGDLDTQYF. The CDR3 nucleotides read TGTGCCAGCAGCCAAGATCCTGAGGGAGGCGGGGGGGATTTGGATACGCAGTATTTT.